This TCR beta chain was obtained from a study of blood T cell repertoires in COVID-19. The assay was immunoSEQ multiplex PCR, and TCRdb's table has in-frame clones only and misses some. The sample consists of about 320,000 clones, 85% to 95% of them appearing once. Trimming removed 4 bases from V and 5 bases from J, with 5 bases in between. CDR1 and CDR2 from the germline V gene are MNHEY and SVGEGT. This CDR3 comprises 12 residues. The sequence was collected from a woman aged 25 to 39 who had been exposed to COVID-19. The sample consisted of PBMCs or T cells enriched from blood (not recorded which). The chain recombines TRBV6-2 or TRBV6-3 with TRBJ2-2, with D hard to call. Here the CDR3 DNA reads TGTGCCAGCAGTTCCTTAACCGGGGAGCTGTTTTTT. This encodes CASSSLTGELFF.